This is a list of T cell receptor beta chains from one sample in a study of T cell repertoires in cytomegalovirus infection. TCRdb reanalysed the reads using MiXCR and keeps one entry per CDR3 protein. Counted here are some 390,000 distinct CDR3 sequences, roughly 20% occurring once; the ten biggest clones make up 7.5% to 9.5%. The sequenced material came from PBMCs. The source is a human donor in good health (CMV status not recorded). Some clones in this sample may be carry-over from other donors' samples. The CDR3 runs from the conserved cysteine through the conserved F or W. Fields, in order: clone size, V gene, CDR3 protein. The size of a clone is reported for some rows only, either as once, few or many, or as a class for expanded clones.

size: few
V: TRBV10-3
CDR3: CAISAGTGYNGYTF

size: many
V: TRBV7-2
CDR3: CASSLALSGADTQYF

size: -
V: TRBV15
CDR3: CATSRYQASHEQFF

size: -
V: TRBV6-6
CDR3: CASRGWAGLSGNEQFF

size: -
V: TRBV20-1
CDR3: CKGGEGGDGTQYF

size: few
V: TRBV11-2
CDR3: CASSRTRDSPNQPQHF

size: many
V: TRBV7-2
CDR3: CASSPEGQLNEKLFF

size: many
V: TRBV7-9
CDR3: CASSLEGFGTEAFF

size: many
V: TRBV7-2
CDR3: CASSPRGPRWDTQYF

size: few
V: TRBV5-1
CDR3: CASRGLSYNEQFF

size: few
V: TRBV11-2
CDR3: CASKRQQGRDEQFF

size: -
V: TRBV4-1
CDR3: CASSQPETSGGTDTQYF

size: many
V: TRBV12-3/TRBV12-4
CDR3: CASRSYSQGPGNTIYF

size: many
V: TRBV7-2
CDR3: CASSRDRGSYNEQFF

size: many
V: TRBV19
CDR3: CASSTWDRGRSENTEAFF

size: -
V: TRBV20-1
CDR3: CSAVLGGDTEAFF

size: many
V: TRBV6-1
CDR3: CASRSQGVFPPTTDTQYF

size: -
V: TRBV2
CDR3: CASSDLGQGGYGYTF

size: -
V: TRBV28
CDR3: CASSLTGVEAFF

size: -
V: TRBV28
CDR3: CASSHRQNTEAFF

size: few
V: TRBV4-1
CDR3: CASSQEEGTWEQYF

size: few
V: TRBV29-1
CDR3: CSVLGATDTQYF

size: many
V: TRBV7-2
CDR3: CASSFSRDRVSEQYF

size: -
V: TRBV7-8
CDR3: CASSPRGTSNYGYTF

size: few
V: TRBV7-9
CDR3: CASSLLGTSTDTQYF

size: -
V: TRBV20-1
CDR3: CSASYHRTVKETQYF

size: -
V: TRBV20-1
CDR3: CSARRDTNEKLFF

size: -
V: TRBV4-1
CDR3: CASSRRVGATNEKLFF

size: -
V: TRBV12-3/TRBV12-4
CDR3: CASTFRLAGGASGTQYF

size: -
V: TRBV5-1
CDR3: CASRRRTDITDTQYF

size: few
V: TRBV29-1
CDR3: CSVVETGKGYTF

size: few
V: TRBV12-3/TRBV12-4
CDR3: CASSSIAGGEQFF

size: few
V: TRBV4-1
CDR3: CASSQERQYEQYF

size: -
V: TRBV20-1
CDR3: CSPTDRGGPDTQYF

size: few
V: TRBV20-1
CDR3: CSAAQGLYQETQYF

size: many
V: TRBV6-2/TRBV6-3
CDR3: CASSYSGLIQETQYF

size: -
V: TRBV7-8
CDR3: CAISPGTGGETQYF

size: -
V: TRBV28
CDR3: CASSTSGQPQHF

size: many
V: TRBV12-3/TRBV12-4
CDR3: CASRFFRVRSGNTIYF

size: -
V: TRBV20-1
CDR3: CSAATGGNYEQYF

size: many
V: TRBV6-1
CDR3: CASTRIYGYTF

size: few
V: TRBV15
CDR3: CATRDGRTAYEQYF

size: -
V: TRBV20-1
CDR3: CSAPTSGISGELFF

size: few
V: TRBV12-3/TRBV12-4
CDR3: CASSLYGVSTGELFF

size: -
V: TRBV29-1
CDR3: CSVSGTSEQFF

size: many
V: TRBV7-6
CDR3: CASSKGQGLITGEQYF

size: -
V: TRBV7-8
CDR3: CASSFRPDRGGYTF

size: many
V: TRBV10-3
CDR3: CAISPHLAGYTDTQYF

size: few
V: TRBV6-5
CDR3: CASRKTLDEQYF

size: few
V: TRBV20-1
CDR3: CSARDGSGSWYEQYF

size: -
V: TRBV20-1
CDR3: CSARDSLAGALDTQYF